These 27 T cell receptor beta chains were sequenced from one sample in a study of Graves' ophthalmopathy and Graves' hyperthyroidism. Scientists amplified the TCR beta CDR3 regions from RNA transcripts. First-round RT-PCR employed HTBI primers, with a second-round multiplex PCR after it. TCRdb fed the multiplex PCR reads into MiXCR, producing one record per CDR3 protein. The sample lists a few hundred thousand distinct CDR3 sequences; under 40% were seen once. The sample taken for sequencing was peripheral blood or thyroid tissue (not recorded which). The receptor source for this set is an adult man with Graves' hyperthyroidism.

This clonotype has just a few counts. This chain connects TRBV19 to TRBJ1-1; D is possibly TRBD1 (6 bases). Germline assignment: CDR1 LNHDA and CDR2 SQIVND (reference sequence). V was trimmed by 3 bases and J by 4 bases, leaving 12 bases between them. The CDR3 loop spans 14 amino acids. CDR3 sequence reads: CASSMARGITEAFF. CDR3 nucleotide sequence: TGTGCCAGTAGTATGGCCAGGGGTATCACTGAAGCTTTCTTT. Using reference TRBV19 and TRBJ1-1 for the parts outside the CDR3, the full variable domain is DGGITQSPKYLFRKEGQNVTLSCEQNLNHDAMYWYRQDPGQGLRLIYYSQIVNDFQKGDIAEGYSVSREKKESFPLTVTSAQKNPTAFYLCASSMARGITEAFFGQGTRLTVV.

V usage is TRBV20-1 and J usage is TRBJ1-5; a possible D gene is TRBD1 (6 bases). Trimming removed 0 bases from V and 6 bases from J, with 12 bases in between. Germline values: CDR1 DFQATT, CDR2 SNEGSKA (reference sequence). The CDR3 runs to 14 residues. This CDR3 reads CSARDGGAVQPQHF. In nucleotides, the CDR3 is TGCAGTGCTAGAGATGGGGGGGCGGTTCAGCCCCAGCATTTT.

The rearrangement links TRBV25-1 to TRBJ2-7, with 9 bases that match TRBD1. Germline CDR1 is MGHDK and CDR2 is SYGVNS. There are 15 residues in the CDR3. V was clipped by 6 bases and J by 2 bases; unmatched bases: 8. The CDR3 DNA is TGTGCCAGCAGACTCGGGACAGGGTCTCCCTACGAGCAGTACTTC. It specifies CASRLGTGSPYEQYF.

This clonotype was counted between two and nine times. The CDR3: CASSSGTLEQYF. CDR3 in DNA: TGTGCCAGCAGTTCCGGGACGCTCGAGCAGTACTTC. This chain connects TRBV27 to TRBJ2-7; the D gene could be TRBD1 or TRBD2 (5 bases each). Deletions cut 4 bases from V and 6 bases from J, with 10 bases between. The CDR3 consists of 12 residues. Per germline, CDR1 MNHEY and CDR2 SMNVEV (reference sequence).

On this clonotype itself: A much larger clone lies a single base off, so this may be a read error. The chain combines TRBV28 with TRBJ1-2, with D tentatively TRBD1 (6 bases). Germline V CDR1 and CDR2: MDHEN, SYDVKM. The CDR3 has 16 residues. CDR3 residues: CASSSPSRGANYGCTF. DNA for the CDR3: TGTGCCAGCAGTTCCCCTAGCAGGGGCGCTAACTATGGCTGCACCTTC.

This clonotype was detected many times. V gene TRBV6-5 combines with J gene TRBJ2-7; TRBD2 might be the D (6 bases). Trimming shortened V by 0 bases and J by 9 bases, and 27 bases separated the two germline ends. The CDR3 has 18 amino acids. The germline gives CDR1 MNHEY, CDR2 SVGAGI. Here the CDR3 DNA reads TGTGCCAGCAGTTACTCGAGGATGGAGGGGCCCTCCCCCTTCGTGCAGTACTTC. Amino acid sequence: CASSYSRMEGPSPFVQYF.

This clonotype was seen at least ten times. The genes are TRBV25-1 and TRBJ2-5, with D unresolved. Germline V gene data show CDR1 as MGHDK and CDR2 as SYGVNS. The CDR3 consists of 14 residues. The ends were cut back, 1 base at V and 7 bases at J, with 13 bases in the middle. The CDR3: CASSEFSDSLTQYF. DNA for the CDR3: TGTGCCAGCAGTGAATTCTCTGATTCACTGACCCAGTACTTC.

This clonotype was detected ten times or more. This sequence joins TRBV12-3 or TRBV12-4 and TRBJ2-5; possible D gene TRBD1, 6 bases. The V end lost 6 bases, the J end lost 2 bases, and 10 bases lay between the germline ends. The CDR3 totals 13 residues. The CDR3 loop is CASSLGQQETQYF. The CDR3, as DNA: TGTGCCAGCAGCCTCGGACAGCAAGAGACCCAGTACTTC.

This clonotype was detected many times. The CDR3 spells CASRSQGNSNQPQHF. The CDR3 DNA is TGTGCCAGCAGGTCCCAGGGAAATAGCAATCAGCCCCAGCATTTT. V is TRBV2 and J is TRBJ1-5, with D maybe TRBD1 (5 bases). Deletions cut 6 bases from V and 0 bases from J, with 12 bases between. The CDR3 has 15 residues. Germline V lookup: CDR1 SNHLY, CDR2 FYNNEI.

This clonotype was seen ten or more times. The chain has TRBV14 and TRBJ2-7, with D possibly matching TRBD1 (8 bases). The CDR3 extends over 13 amino acids. Trimming took off 6 bases at V and 3 bases at J, with 12 bases between the two ends. Looked up from germline, CDR1 is SGHDN and CDR2 is FVKESK. In nucleotides, the CDR3 is TGTGCCAGCAGACAGGGGGGGGACTACGAGCAGTACTTC. Protein product: CASRQGGDYEQYF.

The chain has TRBV27 and TRBJ1-2; the match to TRBD1 covers 9 bases. V trimming: 6 bases; J trimming: 3 bases; junction bases outside the gene matches: 11. CDR1 and CDR2 (germline): MNHEY, SMNVEV (reference sequence). The CDR3 has 16 amino acids. The chain's CDR3 is CASSTRGQGRDYGYTF. For the CDR3, the DNA is TGTGCCAGCAGCACCCGAGGACAGGGGAGGGACTATGGCTACACCTTC.

This clonotype was recorded a few times. The rearrangement uses TRBV28 and TRBJ2-5; D is possibly TRBD2 (7 bases). Germline V gives CDR1 MDHEN, CDR2 SYDVKM. V was cut by 5 bases and J by 2 bases, with 15 bases left in between. The CDR3 length is 15 residues. The CDR3 is CASSMGGQGQETQYF. The CDR3 DNA reads as TGTGCCAGCAGTATGGGGGGGCAGGGGCAAGAGACCCAGTACTTC. Drawing the rest from reference TRBV28 and TRBJ2-5, the complete variable domain is DVKVTQSSRYLVKRTGEKVFLECVQDMDHENMFWYRQDPGLGLRLIYFSYDVKMKEKGDIPEGYSVSREKKERFSLILESASTNQTSMYLCASSMGGQGQETQYFGPGTRLLVL.

The chain recombines TRBV2 with TRBJ1-1; D is unresolved. The CDR3 is 12 residues long. Germline CDR1 and CDR2: SNHLY and FYNNEI. The germline V and J ends were trimmed by 6 bases and 9 bases, with 14 bases remaining between them. The CDR3 DNA reads TGTGCCAGCAGGGGTCTGTGGTCTAAAGCTTTCTTT. Amino acid sequence: CASRGLWSKAFF.

At least ten counts were recorded for this clonotype. The gene calls are TRBV5-1 and TRBJ2-5; a weak D match, TRBD1 (5 bases). CDR1 SGHRS and CDR2 YFSETQ come from the germline V gene. The CDR3 is 14 amino acids. With 3 bases removed from V and 1 base from J, the gap between germline ends came to 10 bases. CDR3 DNA: TGCGCCAGCAGCTCTCAGGGTTTCCAAGAGACCCAGTACTTC. Translating gives CASSSQGFQETQYF. The complete variable domain, with remaining parts taken from reference TRBV5-1 and TRBJ2-5, reads KAGVTQTPRYLIKTRGQQVTLSCSPISGHRSVSWYQQTPGQGLQFLFEYFSETQRNKGNFPGRFSGRQFSNSRSEMNVSTLELGDSALYLCASSSQGFQETQYFGPGTRLLVL.

The rearrangement joins TRBV20-1 to TRBJ2-1; D remains ambiguous. V was shortened by 5 bases and J by 3 bases, with 11 bases between the two germline ends. Germline-derived CDR1 and CDR2 are DFQATT and SNEGSKA (reference sequence). The CDR3 contains 13 residues. The CDR3 bases are TGCAGTGCTCTAACGGAGAACTACAATGAGCAGTTCTTC. Its protein is CSALTENYNEQFF.

A word on this clonotype: Only one base separates this from a far larger clonotype, so it likely reflects a read error. The genes are TRBV10-3 and TRBJ1-2, with TRBD1 matching 8 bases. Germline loops: CDR1 ENHRY, CDR2 SYGVKD. V lost 5 bases to trimming and J lost 3 bases; unmatched junction nucleotides: 2. The CDR3 is made up of 13 amino acids. The CDR3 DNA sequence: TGTGCCATCAGTCCGGGACAGGACTATGGCTACACCTTC. It codes for CAISPGQDYGYTF.

There are many counts of this clonotype. This rearrangement joins TRBV29-1 to TRBJ1-1, with D perhaps matching TRBD1 (5 bases). The CDR3 is 11 amino acids. Germline V CDR1 and CDR2: SQVTM, ANQGSEA. V lost 6 bases and J 5 bases, leaving 10 bases between the germline ends. CDR3 sequence reads: CSVGTGTEAFF. In DNA, the CDR3 is TGCAGCGTGGGGACGGGGACTGAAGCTTTCTTT.

This clonotype has a count of ten or more. The genes are TRBV7-9 and TRBJ2-7, with 11 positions matching TRBD2. V was clipped by 6 bases and J by 0 bases; unmatched bases: 1. The CDR3 has 14 residues. Germline V gives CDR1 SEHNR, CDR2 FQNEAQ (reference sequence). In nucleotides, the CDR3 is TGTGCCAGCAGTGGACTAGCGGGCTCCTACGAGCAGTACTTC. Translated, it gives CASSGLAGSYEQYF.

This clonotype has at least ten counts. This chain uses TRBV2 with TRBJ2-5; D gene uncertain. V lost 0 bases and J lost 1, with 6 bases in between. Germline CDR1 and CDR2: SNHLY and FYNNEI. The CDR3 runs 14 residues. The CDR3 spells CASSEAPLQETQYF. The CDR3 nucleotides are TGTGCCAGCAGTGAAGCGCCGCTCCAAGAGACCCAGTACTTC.

On this clonotype: No conserved phenylalanine or tryptophan ends this CDR3, so it is likely a read error. It is unclear where the CDR3 begins or ends on the DNA, so no DNA is shown, and the CDR3 is as TCRdb lists it. The chain uses TRBV7-2 and TRBJ2-6. The CDR3 numbers 8 amino acids, ends counted. From germline, CDR1 is SGHTA and CDR2 FQGNSA. CDR3 sequence: CASSPMTS.

The V gene is TRBV5-6, the J gene TRBJ2-2, with D possibly matching TRBD1 (6 bases). The ends were cut back, 4 bases at V and 5 bases at J, with 18 bases in the middle. Germline loops: CDR1 SGHDT, CDR2 YYEEEE. The CDR3 spans 16 residues. CDR3 residues: CASSQSGRGVTGELFF. CDR3 coding DNA: TGTGCCAGCAGCCAGAGTGGCAGGGGAGTGACCGGGGAGCTGTTTTTT.

V is TRBV3-1 and J is TRBJ1-1, with 8 bases identical to TRBD1. Germline V lookup: CDR1 LGHDT, CDR2 YNNKEL (reference sequence). V shed 3 bases, J shed 3 bases, and the junction held 12 bases outside the gene matches. The CDR3 spans 17 residues. The CDR3 loop reads CASSQTTGAGADTEAFF. CDR3 sequence (DNA): TGTGCCAGCAGCCAGACGACAGGGGCGGGGGCTGACACTGAAGCTTTCTTT.

There are many counts of this clonotype. The J gene is TRBJ1-5, the V gene TRBV20-1; D ambiguous. V was clipped by 2 bases and J by 7 bases, with 9 bases between them. The length of the CDR3 is 12 residues. Germline loops: CDR1 DFQATT, CDR2 SNEGSKA (reference sequence). This chain's CDR3 is CSARSGGQPQHF. CDR3 nucleotides: TGCAGTGCTAGATCGGGAGGGCAGCCCCAGCATTTT.

This clonotype has only a few counts. The chain links TRBV6-5 to TRBJ2-1; 10 nucleotides agree with TRBD2. The CDR3 runs to 16 residues. J was trimmed by 7 bases and V by 2 bases; bases with no gene match: 8. CDR1 MNHEY and CDR2 SVGAGI come from the germline V gene. CDR3 nucleotides: TGTGCCAGCAGTTACCGTCCTAGCGGGAGTGGTAATGAGCAGTTCTTC. This gives the protein CASSYRPSGSGNEQFF.

This clonotype was counted a few times. The chain links TRBV6-5 to TRBJ2-7; 9 bases map to TRBD2. Looked up from germline, CDR1 is MNHEY and CDR2 is SVGAGI. The ends lost 4 bases at V and 2 bases at J; junction bases unmatched: 6. This CDR3 has 15 amino acids. The CDR3 DNA follows: TGTGCCAGCAGTTTGCAGACTAGCGGACCCTACGAGCAGTACTTC. This gives the protein CASSLQTSGPYEQYF.

The chain links TRBV11-2 to TRBJ2-5; 7 nucleotides match TRBD2. Trimming took 5 bases from V and 0 from J; bases not matched to a gene: 6. The CDR3 length is 15 residues. Germline V CDR1 and CDR2: SGHAT, FQNNGV. CDR3 DNA: TGTGCCAGCAGCCGGGGGACTACCCACCAAGAGACCCAGTACTTC. This encodes CASSRGTTHQETQYF.

CDR3 region: CASSLSVRGAETQYF. In nucleotides, the CDR3 is TGTGCCAGCAGCTTGAGTGTCAGGGGTGCGGAGACCCAGTACTTC. The V and J genes are TRBV5-5 and TRBJ2-5, with a weak D call TRBD1 (6 bases). Per the germline V gene, CDR1 is SGHKS and CDR2 is YYEKEE (reference sequence). V shed 1 base and J shed 5 bases, with 15 bases lying between them. This CDR3 has 15 residues. The full variable domain, rest sourced from reference TRBV5-5 and TRBJ2-5, is DAGVTQSPTHLIKTRGQQVTLRCSPISGHKSVSWYQQVLGQGPQFIFQYYEKEERGRGNFPDRFSARQFPNYSSELNVNALLLGDSALYLCASSLSVRGAETQYFGPGTRLLVL.